This TCR beta chain came from a study of spatial heterogeneity in lung cancer. This clonotype was recorded at least ten times. Germline V CDR1 and CDR2: SQVTM, ANQGSEA. V shed 4 bases and J shed 4 bases, with 10 bases lying between them. The CDR3 loop spans 12 amino acids. Time point denoted: sample taken at primary tumor resection. TCRdb fed the 5' RACE reads into MiXCR, producing one record per CDR3 protein. The repertoire has about 39,000 distinct CDR3 sequences, approximately 3.1% of them found once; the top ten carry 30% to 45%. V and J are TRBV29-1 and TRBJ2-5; D uncertain. This receptor was taken from a male donor with early-stage non-small cell lung cancer. The material was normal lung tissue next to the tumor, obtained at surgery. Here the CDR3 DNA reads TGCAGCGTTGGCGTGGGTTCAGAGACCCAGTACTTC. This gives the protein CSVGVGSETQYF.